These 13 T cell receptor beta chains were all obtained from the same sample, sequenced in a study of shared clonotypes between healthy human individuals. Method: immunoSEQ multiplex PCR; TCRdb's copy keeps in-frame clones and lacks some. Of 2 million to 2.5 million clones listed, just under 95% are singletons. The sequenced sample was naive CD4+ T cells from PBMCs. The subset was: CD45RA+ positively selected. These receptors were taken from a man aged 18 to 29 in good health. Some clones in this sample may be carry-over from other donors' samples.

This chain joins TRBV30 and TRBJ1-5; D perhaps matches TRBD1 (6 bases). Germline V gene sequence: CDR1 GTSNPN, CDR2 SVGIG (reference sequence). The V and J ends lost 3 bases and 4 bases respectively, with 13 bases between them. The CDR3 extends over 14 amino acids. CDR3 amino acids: CAWSKTQGNQPQHF. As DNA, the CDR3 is TGTGCCTGGAGCAAAACCCAGGGGAATCAGCCCCAGCATTTT.

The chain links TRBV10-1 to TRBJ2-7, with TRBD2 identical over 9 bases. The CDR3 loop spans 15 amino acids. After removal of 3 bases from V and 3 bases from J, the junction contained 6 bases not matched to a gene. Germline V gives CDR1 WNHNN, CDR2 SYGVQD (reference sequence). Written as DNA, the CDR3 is TGCGCCAGCAGTGACCGGGCGGGAGGGAACTACGAGCAGTACTTC. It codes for CASSDRAGGNYEQYF.

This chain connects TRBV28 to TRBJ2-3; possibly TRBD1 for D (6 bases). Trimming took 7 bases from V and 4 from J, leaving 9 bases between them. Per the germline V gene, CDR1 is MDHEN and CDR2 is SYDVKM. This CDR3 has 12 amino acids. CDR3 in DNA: TGTGCCAGCAAGGGGGACCCAGATACGCAGTATTTT. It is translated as CASKGDPDTQYF.

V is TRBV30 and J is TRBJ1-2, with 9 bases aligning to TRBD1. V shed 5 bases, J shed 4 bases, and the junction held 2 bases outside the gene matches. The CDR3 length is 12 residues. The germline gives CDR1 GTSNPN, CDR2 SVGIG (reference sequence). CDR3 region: CAWGTGPYGYTF. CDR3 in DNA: TGTGCCTGGGGGACAGGGCCCTATGGCTACACCTTC. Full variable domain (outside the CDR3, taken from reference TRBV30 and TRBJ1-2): SQTIHQWPATLVQPVGSPLSLECTVEGTSNPNLYWYRQAAGRGLQLLFYSVGIGQISSEVPQNLSASRPQDRQFILSSKKLLLSDSGFYLCAWGTGPYGYTFGSGTRLTVV.

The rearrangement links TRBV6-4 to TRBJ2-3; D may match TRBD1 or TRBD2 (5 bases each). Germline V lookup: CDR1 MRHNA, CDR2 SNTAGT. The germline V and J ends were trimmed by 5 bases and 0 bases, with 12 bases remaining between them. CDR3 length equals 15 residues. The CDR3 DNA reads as TGTGCCAGCAGTACCCGGGGCGGGAGCACAGATACGCAGTATTTT. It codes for CASSTRGGSTDTQYF.

The CDR3 nucleotides read TGCGCCAGCAGCGGACAGGGGGCGGGAGATACGCAGTATTTT. As protein: CASSGQGAGDTQYF. The chain is built from TRBV5-1 and TRBJ2-3; 11 bases fit TRBD1. The V segment lost 4 bases and the J segment 5 bases; nucleotides outside the gene matches: 3. Germline V lookup: CDR1 SGHRS, CDR2 YFSETQ. The CDR3 runs to 14 residues.

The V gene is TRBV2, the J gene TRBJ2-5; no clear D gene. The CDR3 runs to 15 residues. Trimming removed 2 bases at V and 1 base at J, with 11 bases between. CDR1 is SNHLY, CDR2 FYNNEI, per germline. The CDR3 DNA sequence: TGTGCCAGCAGTGAATTCGGCCCGGGCCAAGAGACCCAGTACTTC. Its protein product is CASSEFGPGQETQYF.

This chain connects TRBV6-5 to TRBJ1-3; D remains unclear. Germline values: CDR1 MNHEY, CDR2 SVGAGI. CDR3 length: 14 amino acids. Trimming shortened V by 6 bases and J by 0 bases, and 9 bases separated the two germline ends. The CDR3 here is CASSPPGSGNTIYF. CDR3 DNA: TGTGCCAGCAGCCCCCCCGGCTCTGGAAACACCATATATTTT.

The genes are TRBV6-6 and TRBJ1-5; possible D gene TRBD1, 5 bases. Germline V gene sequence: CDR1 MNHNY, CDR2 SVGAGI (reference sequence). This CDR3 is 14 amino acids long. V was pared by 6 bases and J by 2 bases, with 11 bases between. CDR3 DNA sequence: TGTGCCAGCAGGTCTGGGGACGGCAATCAGCCCCAGCATTTT. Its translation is CASRSGDGNQPQHF.

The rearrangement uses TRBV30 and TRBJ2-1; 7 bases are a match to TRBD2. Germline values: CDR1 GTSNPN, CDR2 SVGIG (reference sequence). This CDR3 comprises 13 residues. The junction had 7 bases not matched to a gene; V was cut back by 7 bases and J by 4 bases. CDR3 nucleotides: TGTGCCTATACCGGGACTACGTACAATGAGCAGTTCTTC. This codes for CAYTGTTYNEQFF.

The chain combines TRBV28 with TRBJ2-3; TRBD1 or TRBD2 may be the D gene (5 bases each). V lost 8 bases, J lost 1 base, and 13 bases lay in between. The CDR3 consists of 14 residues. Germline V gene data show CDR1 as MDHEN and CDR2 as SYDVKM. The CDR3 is CASHGAGGTDTQYF. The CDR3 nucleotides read TGTGCCAGCCACGGGGCGGGTGGCACAGATACGCAGTATTTT.

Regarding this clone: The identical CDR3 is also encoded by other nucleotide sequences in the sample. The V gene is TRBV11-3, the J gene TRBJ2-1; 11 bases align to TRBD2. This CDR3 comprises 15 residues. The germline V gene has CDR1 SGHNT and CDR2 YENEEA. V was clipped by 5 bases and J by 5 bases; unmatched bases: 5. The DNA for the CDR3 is TGTGCCAGCAGCCGAGGGACTAGCGGAAACAATGAGCAGTTCTTC. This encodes CASSRGTSGNNEQFF.

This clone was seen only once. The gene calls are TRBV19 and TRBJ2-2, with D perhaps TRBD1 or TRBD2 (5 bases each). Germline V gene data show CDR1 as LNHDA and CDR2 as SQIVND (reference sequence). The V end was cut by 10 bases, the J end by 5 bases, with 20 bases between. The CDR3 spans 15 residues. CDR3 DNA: TGTGCCACCTCGCCGAGGGGCGCCCCAACCGGGGAGCTGTTTTTT. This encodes CATSPRGAPTGELFF.